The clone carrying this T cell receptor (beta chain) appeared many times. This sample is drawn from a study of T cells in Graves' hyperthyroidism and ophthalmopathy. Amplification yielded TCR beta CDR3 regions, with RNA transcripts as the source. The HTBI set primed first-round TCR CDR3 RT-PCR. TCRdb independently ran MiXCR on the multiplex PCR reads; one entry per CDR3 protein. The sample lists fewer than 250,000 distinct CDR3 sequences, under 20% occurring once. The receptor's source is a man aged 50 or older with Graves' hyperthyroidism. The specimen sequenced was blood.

The CDR3 loop is CASSVGPRQPQHF. CDR3 DNA: TGTGCCAGCAGTGTGGGACCGAGACAGCCCCAGCATTTT. The chain joins TRBV12-3 or TRBV12-4 to TRBJ1-5, with D possibly matching TRBD1 (5 bases). The CDR3 has 13 amino acids. V lost 5 bases, J lost 7 bases, and 12 bases lay in between.